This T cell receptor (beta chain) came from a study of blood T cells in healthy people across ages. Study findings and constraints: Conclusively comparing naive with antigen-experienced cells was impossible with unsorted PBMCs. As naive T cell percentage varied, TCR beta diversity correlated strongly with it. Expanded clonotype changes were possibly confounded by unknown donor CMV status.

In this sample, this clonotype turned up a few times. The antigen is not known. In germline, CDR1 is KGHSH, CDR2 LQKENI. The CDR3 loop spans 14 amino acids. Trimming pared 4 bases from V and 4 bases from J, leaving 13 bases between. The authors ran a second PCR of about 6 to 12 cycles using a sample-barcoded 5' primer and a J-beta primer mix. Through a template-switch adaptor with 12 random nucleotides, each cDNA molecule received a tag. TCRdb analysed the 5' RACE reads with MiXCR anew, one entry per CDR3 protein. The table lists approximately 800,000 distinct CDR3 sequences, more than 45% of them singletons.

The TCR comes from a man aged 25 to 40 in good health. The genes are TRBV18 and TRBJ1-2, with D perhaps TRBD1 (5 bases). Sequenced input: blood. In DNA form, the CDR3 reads TGTGCCAGCTCACTCTCGGGACCGACCTATGGCTACACCTTC. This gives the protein CASSLSGPTYGYTF.